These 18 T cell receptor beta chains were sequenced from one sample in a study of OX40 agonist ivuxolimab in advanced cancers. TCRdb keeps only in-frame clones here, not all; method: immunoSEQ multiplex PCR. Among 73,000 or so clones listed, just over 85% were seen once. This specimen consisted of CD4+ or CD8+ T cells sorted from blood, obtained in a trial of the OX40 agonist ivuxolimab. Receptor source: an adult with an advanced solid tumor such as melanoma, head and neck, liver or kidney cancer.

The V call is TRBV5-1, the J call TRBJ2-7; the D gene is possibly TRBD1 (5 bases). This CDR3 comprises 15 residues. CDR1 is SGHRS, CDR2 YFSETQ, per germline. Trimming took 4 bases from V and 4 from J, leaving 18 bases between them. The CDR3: CASSRRVGDTYEQYF. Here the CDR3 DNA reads TGCGCCAGCAGCCGTCGAGTAGGGGATACTTACGAGCAGTACTTC.

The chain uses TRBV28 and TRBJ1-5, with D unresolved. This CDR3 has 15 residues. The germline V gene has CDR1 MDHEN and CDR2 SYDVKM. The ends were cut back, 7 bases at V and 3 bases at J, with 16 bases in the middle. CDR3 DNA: TGTGCCAGCAATATCATAGGGAGCCCCAATCAGCCCCAGCATTTT. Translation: CASNIIGSPNQPQHF.

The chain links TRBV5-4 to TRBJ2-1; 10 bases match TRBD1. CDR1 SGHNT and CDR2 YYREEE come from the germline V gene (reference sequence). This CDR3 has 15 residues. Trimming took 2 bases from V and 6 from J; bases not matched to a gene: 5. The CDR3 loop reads CASSLIGTGVNEQFF. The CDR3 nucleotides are TGTGCCAGCAGCTTAATCGGGACAGGGGTCAATGAGCAGTTCTTC.

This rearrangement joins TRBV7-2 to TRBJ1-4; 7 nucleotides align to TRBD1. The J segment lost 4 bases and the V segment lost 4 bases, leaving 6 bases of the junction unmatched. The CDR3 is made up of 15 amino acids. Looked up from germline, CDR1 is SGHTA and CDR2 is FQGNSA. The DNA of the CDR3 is TGTGCCAGCAGCTCCAGGGGGTGGGGTAATGAAAAACTGTTTTTT. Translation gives CASSSRGWGNEKLFF.

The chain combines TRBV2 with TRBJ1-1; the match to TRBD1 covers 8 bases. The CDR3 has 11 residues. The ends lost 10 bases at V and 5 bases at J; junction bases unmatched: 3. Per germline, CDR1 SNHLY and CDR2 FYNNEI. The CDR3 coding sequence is TGTGCCAACCACAGGGGGACTGAAGCTTTCTTT. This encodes CANHRGTEAFF.

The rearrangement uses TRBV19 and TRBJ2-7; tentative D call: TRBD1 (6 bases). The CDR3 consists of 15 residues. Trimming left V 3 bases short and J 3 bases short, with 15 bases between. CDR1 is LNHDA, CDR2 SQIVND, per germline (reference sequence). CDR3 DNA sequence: TGTGCCAGTAGTATGGGGACACATCTGAACTACGAGCAGTACTTC. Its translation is CASSMGTHLNYEQYF.

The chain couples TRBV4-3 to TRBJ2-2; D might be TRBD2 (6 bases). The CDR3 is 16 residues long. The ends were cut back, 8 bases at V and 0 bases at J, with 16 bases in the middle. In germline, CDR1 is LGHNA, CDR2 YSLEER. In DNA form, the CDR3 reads TGCGCCAGCCGGCTGGGAGGCGGCGCGAACACCGGGGAGCTGTTTTTT. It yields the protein CASRLGGGANTGELFF.

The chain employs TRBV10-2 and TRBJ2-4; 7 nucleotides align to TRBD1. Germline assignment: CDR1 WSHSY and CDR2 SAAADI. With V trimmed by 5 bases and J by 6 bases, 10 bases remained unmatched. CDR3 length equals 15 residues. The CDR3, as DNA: TGCGCCAGCAGTTACGAGGGGGCGCGTAGAAACATTCAGTACTTC. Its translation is CASSYEGARRNIQYF.

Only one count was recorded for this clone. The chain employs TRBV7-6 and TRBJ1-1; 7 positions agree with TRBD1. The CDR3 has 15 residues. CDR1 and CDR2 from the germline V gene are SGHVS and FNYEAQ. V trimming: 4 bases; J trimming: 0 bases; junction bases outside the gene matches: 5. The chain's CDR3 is CASSSNRGLNTEAFF. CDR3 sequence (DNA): TGTGCCAGCAGCTCTAACAGGGGCCTGAACACTGAAGCTTTCTTT.

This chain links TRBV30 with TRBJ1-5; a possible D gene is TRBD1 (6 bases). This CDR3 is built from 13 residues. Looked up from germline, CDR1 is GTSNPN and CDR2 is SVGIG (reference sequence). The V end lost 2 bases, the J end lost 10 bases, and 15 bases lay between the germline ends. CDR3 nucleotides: TGTGCCTGGAGTTCAGGGGATCGTAGCCCCCAGCATTTT. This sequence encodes CAWSSGDRSPQHF.

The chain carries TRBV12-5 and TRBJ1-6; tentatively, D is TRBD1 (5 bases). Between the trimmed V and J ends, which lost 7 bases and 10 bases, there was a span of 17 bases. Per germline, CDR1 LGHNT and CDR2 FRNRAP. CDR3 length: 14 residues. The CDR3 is CASAQSIGVSPLHF. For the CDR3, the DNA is TGTGCTAGTGCCCAATCGATAGGGGTCTCACCCCTCCACTTT. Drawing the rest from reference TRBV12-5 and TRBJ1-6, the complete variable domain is DARVTQTPRHKVTEMGQEVTMRCQPILGHNTVFWYRQTMMQGLELLAYFRNRAPLDDSGMPKDRFSAEMPDATLATLKIQPSEPRDSAVYFCASAQSIGVSPLHFGNGTRLTVT.

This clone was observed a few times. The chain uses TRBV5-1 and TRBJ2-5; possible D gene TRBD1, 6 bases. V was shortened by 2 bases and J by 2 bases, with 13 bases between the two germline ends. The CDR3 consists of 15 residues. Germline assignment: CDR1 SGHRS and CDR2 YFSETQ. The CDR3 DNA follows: TGCGCCAGCAGCTTCGGGACAATCACTCAAGAGACCCAGTACTTC. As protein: CASSFGTITQETQYF. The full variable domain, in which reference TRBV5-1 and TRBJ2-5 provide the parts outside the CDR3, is KAGVTQTPRYLIKTRGQQVTLSCSPISGHRSVSWYQQTPGQGLQFLFEYFSETQRNKGNFPGRFSGRQFSNSRSEMNVSTLELGDSALYLCASSFGTITQETQYFGPGTRLLVL.

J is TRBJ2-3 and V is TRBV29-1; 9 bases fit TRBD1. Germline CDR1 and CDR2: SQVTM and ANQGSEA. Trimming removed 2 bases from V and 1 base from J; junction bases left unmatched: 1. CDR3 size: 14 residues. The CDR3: CSVERTGGTDTQYF. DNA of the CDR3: TGCAGCGTTGAAAGGACAGGGGGCACAGATACGCAGTATTTT.

The CDR3 bases are TGTGCCAGCAGTGGGCTAGCGGGATCCCAAGAGACCCAGTACTTC. It yields the protein CASSGLAGSQETQYF. This sequence joins TRBV25-1 and TRBJ2-5, with TRBD2 matching over 9 bases. With 4 bases clipped from V and 1 base from J, the junction kept 4 bases outside the gene matches. Germline V lookup: CDR1 MGHDK, CDR2 SYGVNS. This CDR3 has 15 residues.

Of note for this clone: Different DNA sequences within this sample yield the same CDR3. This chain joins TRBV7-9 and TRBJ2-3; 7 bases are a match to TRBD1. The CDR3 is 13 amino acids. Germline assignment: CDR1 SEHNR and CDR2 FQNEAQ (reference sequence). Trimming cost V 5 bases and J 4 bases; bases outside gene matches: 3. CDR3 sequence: CASSPRGPDTQYF. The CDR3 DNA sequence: TGTGCCAGCAGCCCTAGGGGGCCAGATACGCAGTATTTT.

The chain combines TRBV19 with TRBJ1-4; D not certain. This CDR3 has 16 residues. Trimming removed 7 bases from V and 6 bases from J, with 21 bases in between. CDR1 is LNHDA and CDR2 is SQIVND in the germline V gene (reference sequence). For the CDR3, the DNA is TGTGCCAGTACCCAATTCGGGTCCATCGGGGATGAAAAACTGTTTTTT. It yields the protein CASTQFGSIGDEKLFF. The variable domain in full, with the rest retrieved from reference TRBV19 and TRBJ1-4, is DGGITQSPKYLFRKEGQNVTLSCEQNLNHDAMYWYRQDPGQGLRLIYYSQIVNDFQKGDIAEGYSVSREKKESFPLTVTSAQKNPTAFYLCASTQFGSIGDEKLFFGSGTQLSVL.

The CDR3 sequence: CASSSGIYEQYF. The CDR3 DNA reads as TGTGCCAGCAGCTCAGGGATTTACGAGCAGTACTTC. The V gene is TRBV7-6, the J gene TRBJ2-7; weak D call: TRBD1 (5 bases). CDR3 size: 12 residues. Trimming removed 4 bases from V and 4 bases from J, with 8 bases in between. CDR1 is SGHVS and CDR2 is FNYEAQ in the germline V gene. Filled out from reference TRBV7-6 and TRBJ2-7, the complete variable domain reads GAGVSQSPRYKVTKRGQDVALRCDPISGHVSLYWYRQALGQGPEFLTYFNYEAQQDKSGLPNDRFSAERPEGSISTLTIQRTEQRDSAMYRCASSSGIYEQYFGPGTRLTVT.

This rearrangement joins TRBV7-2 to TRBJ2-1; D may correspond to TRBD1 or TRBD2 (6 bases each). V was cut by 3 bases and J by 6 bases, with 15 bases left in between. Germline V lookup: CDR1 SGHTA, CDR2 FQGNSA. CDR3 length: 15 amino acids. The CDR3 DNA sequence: TGTGCCAGCAGCTTCGCACGAGGAGGGGGCAATGAGCAGTTCTTC. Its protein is CASSFARGGGNEQFF.